These 10 T cell receptor beta chains came from one sample sequenced in a study of long-term antiretroviral therapy in people with HIV. Runs used v3.0 of the immunoSEQ assay and were done at survey level. Repertoires were generated with immunoSEQ multiplex PCR, while TCRdb's copy carries only in-frame clones and drops some. The repertoire holds roughly 42,000 clones, approximately 85% seen once, with 4.5% to 6% in the top ten. The input for sequencing was unsorted PBMCs, taken 3.1 years after starting antiretroviral therapy. The receptors stem from a woman aged 50 to 60 with HIV.

The chain joins TRBV5-8 to TRBJ2-5, with TRBD2 matching over 9 bases. The CDR3 consists of 16 residues. Trimming cost V 2 bases and J 2 bases; bases outside gene matches: 7. Per germline, CDR1 SGHTS and CDR2 YDEGEE. The CDR3 loop is CASSFRVAGVQETQYF. The CDR3 region has the DNA TGTGCCAGCAGCTTCAGGGTAGCGGGGGTGCAAGAGACCCAGTACTTC.

J is TRBJ1-5 and V is TRBV7-8, with D unclear. CDR3 length: 13 residues. Trimming removed 5 bases from V and 4 bases from J, with 9 bases in between. The germline CDR1 and CDR2 sequences are SGHVS and FQNEAQ. CDR3 loop: CASSHKANQPQHF. Written as DNA, the CDR3 is TGTGCCAGCAGCCATAAGGCTAATCAGCCCCAGCATTTT.

The chain is built from TRBV19 and TRBJ1-2; 7 nucleotides align to TRBD1. This CDR3 is built from 14 residues. V gave up 3 bases and J gave up 5 bases; unmatched junction bases: 6. CDR1 is LNHDA, CDR2 SQIVND, per germline (reference sequence). The CDR3 nucleotides are TGTGCCAGTAGTATCGCCAGGGGGGAGTATGGCTACACCTTC. Protein: CASSIARGEYGYTF.

The rearrangement joins TRBV6-6 to TRBJ1-6; possible D gene TRBD1, 6 bases. This CDR3 is 13 amino acids long. CDR1 and CDR2 from the germline V gene are MNHNY and SVGAGI (reference sequence). The V end was cut by 5 bases, the J end by 7 bases, with 9 bases between. CDR3 amino acids: CASSTGLNSPLHF. The CDR3, as DNA: TGTGCCAGCAGTACAGGGCTGAATTCACCCCTCCACTTT.

A single count supports this clone. The chain recombines TRBV11-2 with TRBJ2-7, with TRBD2 matching over 8 bases. Trimming took 4 bases from V and 3 from J; bases not matched to a gene: 11. This CDR3 spans 16 amino acids. Germline-derived CDR1 and CDR2 are SGHAT and FQNNGV. The CDR3 DNA sequence: TGTGCCAGCAGCTCCACTAGCGGATCTATACTCTACGAGCAGTACTTC. The encoded protein is CASSSTSGSILYEQYF. The entire variable domain, with the rest obtained from reference TRBV11-2 and TRBJ2-7, is as follows: EAGVAQSPRYKIIEKRQSVAFWCNPISGHATLYWYQQILGQGPKLLIQFQNNGVVDDSQLPKDRFSAERLKGVDSTLKIQPAKLEDSAVYLCASSSTSGSILYEQYFGPGTRLTVT.

The rearrangement joins TRBV5-1 to TRBJ1-2, with TRBD1 as a possible D gene (5 bases). Deletions cut 0 bases from V and 3 bases from J, with 9 bases between. The CDR3 runs 14 residues. Germline loops: CDR1 SGHRS, CDR2 YFSETQ. CDR3 residues: CASSLVSGHYGYTF. Here the CDR3 DNA reads TGCGCCAGCAGCTTGGTATCAGGGCACTATGGCTACACCTTC.

The rearrangement joins TRBV7-2 to TRBJ2-7; the match to TRBD2 covers 10 bases. The length of the CDR3 is 15 residues. The trim removed 2 bases at V and 4 bases at J, leaving 5 bases unmatched. Germline V gene sequence: CDR1 SGHTA, CDR2 FQGNSA. The CDR3 protein is CASSLPSGGRYEQYF. In DNA, the CDR3 is TGTGCCAGCAGCTTACCTAGCGGGGGAAGGTACGAGCAGTACTTC.

The chain employs TRBV12-5 and TRBJ1-1; D remains unclear. Per the germline V gene, CDR1 is LGHNT and CDR2 is FRNRAP. The CDR3 spans 15 residues. The germline V and J ends were trimmed by 0 bases and 2 bases, with 10 bases remaining between them. Here the CDR3 DNA reads TGTGCTAGTGGTTTGGTACGAGCGGGCAACACTGAAGCTTTCTTT. It translates to CASGLVRAGNTEAFF. The full variable domain, its missing parts supplied by reference TRBV12-5 and TRBJ1-1, is DARVTQTPRHKVTEMGQEVTMRCQPILGHNTVFWYRQTMMQGLELLAYFRNRAPLDDSGMPKDRFSAEMPDATLATLKIQPSEPRDSAVYFCASGLVRAGNTEAFFGQGTRLTVV.

This sequence joins TRBV27 and TRBJ2-2; D ambiguous. The CDR3 has 15 residues. Trimming shortened V by 0 bases and J by 7 bases, and 12 bases separated the two germline ends. Germline V gives CDR1 MNHEY, CDR2 SMNVEV (reference sequence). CDR3 sequence (DNA): TGTGCCAGCAGTTTATCGCCCGCTTTCAGCGGGGAGCTGTTTTTT. This gives the protein CASSLSPAFSGELFF.

The chain has TRBV6-5 and TRBJ1-2; 9 bases match TRBD1. Germline V lookup: CDR1 MNHEY, CDR2 SVGAGI. This CDR3 region has 14 residues. V shed 5 bases, J shed 5 bases, and the junction held 6 bases outside the gene matches. The CDR3 sequence is CASSNPDRGYGYTF. The CDR3 coding sequence is TGTGCCAGCAGTAACCCGGACAGGGGTTATGGCTACACCTTC.